This T cell receptor (beta chain) was sequenced during a study of cytotoxic CD8 clonotypes in ibrutinib-treated CLL (dated by TCRdb to about 2021). About the investigation overall: In this cohort, around 15 patients were treatment-naive and about ten were relapsed/refractory, while roughly 18 had unmutated IGHV. Responses were partial in some 24 patients and complete in 2; after median approximately 66 months follow-up, some 14 stayed in remission and 12 progressed. Response samples were taken after a median of 12 months on treatment, ranging from about 6 to 40 months. Samples averaged roughly 260,000 productive templates and 94,082 productive rearrangements. Of the 90 or so participants in the trial, 25 to 30 had longitudinal samples available. Cryopreserved peripheral blood mononuclear cells were collected at three points: before therapy, at response, and at either sustained remission or disease progression. Every sample from remission and from progressive disease was obtained while the patients were still on ibrutinib. Results the study describes overall, beyond this receptor: Clonality increased at ibrutinib response, stayed stable in sustained remission, and fell back toward baseline at progression. Baseline clonality was found to be higher than that of age-matched healthy donors and was strongly correlated with circulating CD8+ T-cell counts. Public clonotypes were rare and either shrank or stayed stable during treatment, and the rise in clonality at ibrutinib response reflected expansion of private clonotypes. Sampling times were not matched between patients in sustained remission and patients whose disease was progressing, and lymph node repertoires were not examined.

The label giving this sample's time point can be read as: roughly 2 years on ibrutinib. For TCR beta library preparation, 1.5 to 2 micrograms of genomic DNA were isolated from cryopreserved PBMCs. Longitudinal blood samples from CLL patients on ibrutinib monotherapy were analyzed using high-throughput TCR beta sequencing. The patients took part in an open-label, single-center phase 2 trial of ibrutinib monotherapy. This clone was found a few times. What this receptor recognizes is not known. Within one base of it there is no much larger clone, and no base qualities were kept. The goal of deep resolution MiSeq sequencing was a depth between 1 in 1 million and 1 in 200,000 T cells, and coverage averaged 10x per clonotype. TCR beta libraries were generated with the immunoSEQ hsTCRB Kit. The source study handled its data this way. ImmunoSEQ Data Assistant and ImmunoSEQ Analyzer were used for data analysis, and V, D and J genes were assigned according to IMGT definitions. Clonality, which ranges from 0 to 1, was calculated by subtracting the normalized Shannon entropy of productive rearrangement frequencies from one. Only overrepresented clonotypes making up at least 0.05% of each patient's repertoire were included in the public clonotype analysis. Thirteen repertoires from age-matched healthy donors, obtained from immuneACCESS, served as clonality controls. TCRdb re-hosts the immuneACCESS table, in-frame sequences only. Its copies lack some clones; in the studies checked, an unresolved V gene accounts for under half of them, and the cause for the rest is not known. The V and J calls and the clone size are those of that table, but D and trimming were determined from the DNA. The sample yields roughly 180,000 clones; 84% were counted once. The top ten clones comprise under 5.5% of the sample.

Measured from the cysteine to the phenylalanine, the CDR3 is 11 residues long. Only the CDR3 DNA stays, 33 bases, in frame from base 1. CDR1 and CDR2 were assigned from the germline V gene (reference sequence) as DFQATT and SNEGSKA. Trimming at the junction amounts to 7 bases on V and 4 bases on J, and the germline ends lie 11 bases apart. This receptor was identified in a human donor with chronic lymphocytic leukemia. The material sequenced was PBMCs, taken after 24 months of ibrutinib treatment. This receptor chain uses TRBV20-1 and TRBJ2-7; the D gene cannot be resolved reliably. The DNA sequence reads TGCAGTGGGACCGAGATGTACGAGCAGTACTTC. It is translated as CSGTEMYEQYF.